The 19 T cell receptor beta chains reported below all come from one sample, sequenced in a study of human T cells and chemical hapten exposure. TCRdb passed the RACE reads through MiXCR, listing each CDR3 protein once. The sample comprises 150,000 to 200,000 distinct CDR3 sequences, about 14% of which are singletons, and 1.5% to 2% rests with the top ten. As to time point: patch test 1, 2 weeks after DPC sensitization. Treatment indicated: therapeutic diphenylcyclopropenone sensitization with weekly scalp DPC. The sample consisted of whole blood, taken in connection with sensitization to the hapten diphenylcyclopropenone (DPC). Receptors originate from a woman aged 30 to 39 with alopecia areata. Some clones in this sample may be carry-over from other donors' samples.

This clonotype was counted only a few times. The chain carries TRBV5-1 and TRBJ2-3, with 11 bases matching TRBD1. This CDR3 is built from 15 residues. Germline V gene data show CDR1 as SGHRS and CDR2 as YFSETQ. V lost 4 bases and J lost 8; bases outside the gene matches: 9. CDR3 bases: TGCGCCAGCAGCCCCACGGGACAGGGGGGTCTTACGCAGTATTTT. This translates into CASSPTGQGGLTQYF.

This clonotype was detected a few times. This sequence joins TRBV20-1 and TRBJ2-1, with 9 nucleotides matching TRBD2. CDR1 and CDR2 (germline): DFQATT, SNEGSKA (reference sequence). This CDR3 has 15 residues. V shed 3 bases and J 3 bases; nucleotides not matched to a gene: 6. The CDR3: CSASRGGARYNEQFF. CDR3 nucleotides: TGCAGTGCTAGTCGCGGGGGGGCCCGCTACAATGAGCAGTTCTTC.

This clonotype was detected ten times or more. The V call is TRBV4-3, the J call TRBJ1-1; D unresolved. The CDR3 runs 13 residues. Germline V lookup: CDR1 LGHNA, CDR2 YSLEER. Trimming took 8 bases from V and 0 from J, leaving 10 bases between them. In nucleotides, the CDR3 is TGCGCCAGCCGGGCGGACCTGAACACTGAAGCTTTCTTT. As protein: CASRADLNTEAFF.

This clonotype was counted a few times. The CDR3 nucleotides are TGCGCCAGCAGCTTGGTAGGTGGGACGGATTACAATGAGCAGTTCTTC. Protein sequence: CASSLVGGTDYNEQFF. The chain joins TRBV5-1 to TRBJ2-1; the D gene could be TRBD1 or TRBD2 (5 bases each). The CDR3 has 16 residues. The V gene's germline CDR1 is SGHRS and CDR2 YFSETQ. V was trimmed by 0 bases and J by 4 bases, leaving 14 bases between them.

This clonotype has just a few counts. The rearrangement joins TRBV28 to TRBJ2-2; 8 bases line up with TRBD1. CDR3 size: 17 residues. Germline V lookup: CDR1 MDHEN, CDR2 SYDVKM. With V trimmed by 3 bases and J by 0 bases, 6 bases remained unmatched. This CDR3 is CASSLLRTGPNTGELFF. DNA of the CDR3: TGTGCCAGCAGTTTGTTGCGGACAGGGCCGAACACCGGGGAGCTGTTTTTT.

The chain joins TRBV5-1 to TRBJ2-7; the D is unclear. The germline V gene encodes CDR1 SGHRS and CDR2 YFSETQ. V lost 4 bases and J lost 0, with 14 bases in between. The CDR3 runs to 15 residues. CDR3 sequence (DNA): TGCGCCAGCAGCCCGACGGAGCGCCACTCCTACGAGCAGTACTTC. Protein product: CASSPTERHSYEQYF.

This clonotype occurred a few times. The rearrangement links TRBV5-1 to TRBJ1-3, with 7 bases that match TRBD1. Germline loops: CDR1 SGHRS, CDR2 YFSETQ. V lost 4 bases to trimming and J lost 2 bases; unmatched junction nucleotides: 3. CDR3 length equals 14 residues. CDR3 in amino acids: CASSPGTAGNTIYF. DNA for the CDR3: TGCGCCAGCAGCCCCGGGACAGCTGGAAACACCATATATTTT.

The chain recombines TRBV11-2 with TRBJ2-7; 9 bases agree with TRBD2. The ends lost 7 bases at V and 4 bases at J; junction bases unmatched: 8. The CDR3 sequence is 14 residues long. Germline CDR1 and CDR2: SGHAT and FQNNGV. The CDR3 DNA follows: TGTGCCAGCAAGAGGACTAGCGTCGTTTACGAGCAGTACTTC. It translates to CASKRTSVVYEQYF.

Many counts were recorded for this clonotype. The genes are TRBV7-6 and TRBJ1-2; D is ambiguous. CDR1 is SGHVS and CDR2 is FNYEAQ in the germline V gene. V was clipped by 2 bases and J by 0 bases, with 10 bases between them. The length of the CDR3 is 15 residues. This chain's CDR3 is CASSLRAGANYGYTF. DNA of the CDR3: TGTGCCAGCAGCTTACGGGCAGGAGCTAACTATGGCTACACCTTC.

The V and J genes are TRBV7-3 and TRBJ2-7; D is possibly TRBD1 or TRBD2 (7 bases each). With 2 bases removed from V and 5 bases from J, the gap between germline ends came to 22 bases. CDR3 length: 17 residues. The germline gives CDR1 SGHTA, CDR2 FQGTGA. CDR3 nucleotides: TGTGCCAGCAGCTTAGGGCCCCCCAGGGGGGGTTTCGACGAGCAGTACTTC. It is translated as CASSLGPPRGGFDEQYF.

The chain carries TRBV20-1 and TRBJ2-1; the match to TRBD2 covers 8 bases. The CDR3 runs to 15 residues. The germline CDR1 and CDR2 sequences are DFQATT and SNEGSKA (reference sequence). V dropped 0 bases and J dropped 8; count of bases not matched to a gene: 9. DNA for the CDR3: TGCAGTGCTAGAGACCCCGGGACTAGTCCCGATGAGCAGTTCTTC. Amino acids: CSARDPGTSPDEQFF.

This clonotype was counted a few times. The chain is built from TRBV6-6 and TRBJ2-3, with D possibly matching TRBD2 (6 bases). The CDR3 length is 16 residues. The germline V gene has CDR1 MNHNY and CDR2 SVGAGI (reference sequence). Trimming cost V 6 bases and J 0 bases, with 16 bases left between them. As DNA, the CDR3 is TGTGCCAGCAGCCTAAAACGGGGGTGGAGCACAGATACGCAGTATTTT. Its protein is CASSLKRGWSTDTQYF.

This chain connects TRBV10-2 to TRBJ1-1; no firm D call. Germline CDR1 is WSHSY and CDR2 is SAAADI. This CDR3 contains 12 residues. Trimming took 6 bases from V and 6 from J, leaving 11 bases between them. CDR3 bases: TGCGCCAGCAGGGACGGAGGCTCTGAAGCTTTCTTT. It codes for CASRDGGSEAFF.

This clonotype was detected many times. The rearrangement joins TRBV7-2 to TRBJ2-5; TRBD2 matches 8 bases. The germline CDR1 and CDR2 sequences are SGHTA and FQGNSA. CDR3 length: 12 residues. J lost 7 bases, V lost 3 bases, and 1 base had no gene match. The CDR3 sequence: CASSLLAGTQYF. The CDR3 coding sequence is TGTGCCAGCAGCTTGCTAGCGGGGACCCAGTACTTC.

This clonotype showed up many times. This chain uses TRBV9 with TRBJ2-1, with 10 nucleotides matching TRBD2. The CDR3 is 14 residues long. Germline CDR1 SGDLS, CDR2 YYNGEE. The V gene end was trimmed by 4 bases and the J gene end by 6 bases; junction bases not matched to a gene: 4. The CDR3 nucleotides read TGTGCCAGCAGCCCCGGACTAGCGGTCAATGAGCAGTTCTTC. This codes for CASSPGLAVNEQFF.

This clonotype was observed a handful of times. This rearrangement joins TRBV30 to TRBJ1-1; 10 nucleotides agree with TRBD1. J gave up 13 bases and V 2 bases, and 7 bases lay outside the gene matches. Germline CDR1 is GTSNPN and CDR2 is SVGIG (reference sequence). This CDR3 spans 12 amino acids. DNA of the CDR3: TGTGCCTGGAGTCGGGACAGGGGAAAACTTTTCTTT. It is translated as CAWSRDRGKLFF.

This clonotype has at least ten counts. The rearrangement uses TRBV19 and TRBJ2-7; 9 bases are shared with TRBD1. The germline gives CDR1 LNHDA, CDR2 SQIVND (reference sequence). V lost 1 base and J lost 5; bases outside the gene matches: 6. This CDR3 region has 15 residues. The CDR3 DNA reads TGTGCCAGTAGTATAGCGGGACAGGGCGCCAACGAGCAGTACTTC. This sequence encodes CASSIAGQGANEQYF.

The table lists this clonotype with many counts. The J gene is TRBJ1-1, the V gene TRBV10-3; unclear D gene. Germline-derived CDR1 and CDR2 are ENHRY and SYGVKD. V gave up 6 bases and J gave up 2 bases, with 4 bases separating them. The CDR3 runs to 11 residues. The CDR3 sequence is CAIRTNTEAFF. The CDR3 coding sequence is TGTGCCATCAGGACAAACACTGAAGCTTTCTTT.

The rearrangement joins TRBV4-2 to TRBJ1-3; no clear D. Germline CDR1 is LGHNA and CDR2 is YNFKEQ. Trimming took off 7 bases at V and 0 bases at J, with 13 bases between the two ends. The CDR3 covers 15 residues. CDR3 in DNA: TGTGCCAGCACCCGGGATCTGAGCTCTGGAAACACCATATATTTT. It translates to CASTRDLSSGNTIYF.